This entry concerns a single T cell receptor (beta chain). Its antigen is not identified. The entry originates in a study of T cell responses to AZD1222 COVID-19 vaccine. Study-level findings and limits: Clonal diversity was possibly underestimated, and the donors were mostly white British, with more females. Following two doses of AZD1222, Spike-specific TCR breadth and depth rose. In all cases, repertoires were sampled only after the peak T cell response.

Germline V gene lookup returns CDR1 SGHNT and CDR2 YENEEA. The V end was cut by 6 bases, the J end by 10 bases, with 13 bases between. The CDR3 consists of 13 residues. Assay used: immunoSEQ multiplex PCR; TCRdb lists only in-frame clones, some missing. The table lists 60,000 to 70,000 clones, around four fifths of them singletons. The receptor comes from an adult in good health. The source material was peripheral blood, sampled on day 0 of AZD1222 vaccination. The chain has TRBV11-3 and TRBJ1-6; D call uncertain. The CDR3 coding sequence is TGTGCCAGCAGTAAGGCGGAGAGCTCACCCCTCCACTTT. As protein: CASSKAESSPLHF.